This T cell receptor (beta chain) was sequenced in a study of persistence of HIV-infected CD4 T cells. This was the immunoSEQ version 4 assay in survey mode. Data came from immunoSEQ multiplex PCR; TCRdb stores just in-frame clones and leaves some out. The sample consists of about 16,000 clones, less than 70% of them appearing once. Stimulation used 9 to 10 ug/mL lysate from CMV-infected fibroblasts. Responding CD4+ T cells were sorted by upregulation of both CD40 ligand and CD69. In its sample, this clone was seen a few times. The antigen is not known. The V end lost 0 bases, the J end lost 8 bases, and 16 bases lay between the germline ends. CDR1 MGHRA and CDR2 YSYEKL come from the germline V gene. The CDR3 loop spans 15 amino acids.

V usage is TRBV4-1 and J usage is TRBJ1-2; tentative D call: TRBD1 (6 bases). This sequence originates from an adult woman with HIV who was CMV-seropositive. The sample was CD4+ T cells sorted from PBMCs after roughly 18-hour stimulation, taken from a patient who received antiretroviral therapy. CDR3 loop: CASSQDPTGFGGYTF. In nucleotides, the CDR3 is TGCGCCAGCAGCCAAGATCCCACAGGGTTCGGGGGCTACACCTTC.